These 16 T cell receptor beta chains originate from one sample sequenced in a study of cytomegalovirus exposure and HLA in healthy donors. PCR amplification relied on 60 Vbeta primers (plus 13 Jbeta primers). Repertoires were generated with immunoSEQ multiplex PCR, while TCRdb's copy carries only in-frame clones and drops some. The sample consists of 150,000 or so clones, roughly 82% of them appearing once. The sample taken for sequencing was PBMCs. All receptors come from a woman aged 50 to 60 in good health and CMV-seropositive.

This chain connects TRBV28 to TRBJ2-2, with TRBD2 identical over 8 bases. The ends lost 4 bases at V and 0 bases at J; junction bases unmatched: 10. The CDR3 spans 18 residues. Germline-derived CDR1 and CDR2 are MDHEN and SYDVKM. As DNA, the CDR3 is TGTGCCAGCAGTTCAAAGTTAGCGGGAAAGACGAACACCGGGGAGCTGTTTTTT. Encoded protein: CASSSKLAGKTNTGELFF.

This clone was seen a handful of times. This sequence joins TRBV7-2 and TRBJ2-1; tentatively, D is TRBD1 (5 bases). Germline lookup yields CDR1 SGHTA and CDR2 FQGNSA. The CDR3 has 13 residues. The V end was cut by 1 base, the J end by 9 bases, with 10 bases between. For the CDR3, the DNA is TGTGCCAGCAGCTTAGTGGGGCTTGGTGAGCAGTTCTTC. Amino acid sequence: CASSLVGLGEQFF. Drawing the rest from reference TRBV7-2 and TRBJ2-1, the complete variable domain is GAGVSQSPSNKVTEKGKDVELRCDPISGHTALYWYRQSLGQGLEFLIYFQGNSAPDKSGLPSDRFSAERTGGSVSTLTIQRTQQEDSAVYLCASSLVGLGEQFFGPGTRLTVL.

V and J are TRBV10-3 and TRBJ2-3; 7 bases fit TRBD2. This CDR3 has 18 residues. V lost 0 bases to trimming and J lost 3 bases; unmatched junction nucleotides: 12. CDR1 ENHRY and CDR2 SYGVKD come from the germline V gene. The CDR3 DNA reads TGTGCCATCAGTGAGTCGATCGGCGGGGGTGGGGCGACAGATACGCAGTATTTT. It encodes CAISESIGGGGATDTQYF.

This clone was counted a few times. In DNA form, the CDR3 reads TGTGCCAGCAGTGATCGGCAGGCTGAAAGCTCCTACGAGCAGTACTTC. Translated: CASSDRQAESSYEQYF. The J gene is TRBJ2-7, the V gene TRBV6-1; D is unresolved. V was pared by 3 bases and J by 0 bases, with 15 bases between. The length of the CDR3 is 16 residues. Germline V CDR1 and CDR2: MNHNS, SASEGT.

This chain links TRBV18 with TRBJ1-2, with a weak D call TRBD1 (6 bases). Germline CDR1 reads KGHSH; CDR2 reads LQKENI. Trimming removed 1 base from V and 2 bases from J, with 17 bases in between. The CDR3 length is 17 residues. The DNA for the CDR3 is TGTGCCAGCTCACCACGTACAGGTCGGACAGCAAACTATGGCTACACCTTC. Amino acid sequence: CASSPRTGRTANYGYTF. The full variable domain, its missing parts supplied by reference TRBV18 and TRBJ1-2, is NAGVMQNPRHLVRRRGQEARLRCSPMKGHSHVYWYRQLPEEGLKFMVYLQKENIIDESGMPKERFSAEFPKEGPSILRIQQVVRGDSAAYFCASSPRTGRTANYGYTFGSGTRLTVV.

This chain links TRBV27 with TRBJ2-7; possibly TRBD1 for D (6 bases). CDR1 is MNHEY, CDR2 SMNVEV, per germline (reference sequence). The CDR3 runs to 14 residues. V was shortened by 2 bases and J by 4 bases, with 12 bases between the two germline ends. CDR3 DNA sequence: TGTGCCAGCAGTTTAGACAGGCAAGATTACGAGCAGTACTTC. Encoded protein: CASSLDRQDYEQYF.

A remark on this clone: The sample contains more than one DNA sequence encoding this CDR3. The V gene is TRBV14, the J gene TRBJ2-7; D is ambiguous. Looked up from germline, CDR1 is SGHDN and CDR2 is FVKESK. This CDR3 spans 12 amino acids. V gave up 1 base and J gave up 4 bases, with 5 bases separating them. The CDR3 reads CASSQVVYEQYF. Here the CDR3 DNA reads TGTGCCAGCAGCCAAGTAGTTTACGAGCAGTACTTC.

The chain employs TRBV6-5 and TRBJ1-5; D ambiguous. This CDR3 contains 14 residues. Germline V gene sequence: CDR1 MNHEY, CDR2 SVGAGI. The V end was cut by 5 bases, the J end by 0 bases, with 8 bases between. The CDR3 sequence: CASSKSGSNQPQHF. The CDR3 coding sequence is TGTGCCAGCAGTAAGAGTGGTAGCAATCAGCCCCAGCATTTT.

The chain is built from TRBV5-1 and TRBJ2-1; the match to TRBD2 covers 11 bases. V lost 5 bases and J lost 4; bases outside the gene matches: 5. The CDR3 runs 15 residues. Germline V gene lookup returns CDR1 SGHRS and CDR2 YFSETQ. CDR3 sequence: CASRLAGGTYNEQFF. The CDR3 DNA is TGCGCCAGCAGATTAGCGGGGGGGACATACAATGAGCAGTTCTTC.

This sequence joins TRBV18 and TRBJ2-7; D possibly corresponds to TRBD1 (6 bases). Looked up from germline, CDR1 is KGHSH and CDR2 is LQKENI. This CDR3 has 15 residues. Trimming removed 3 bases from V and 4 bases from J, with 16 bases in between. The DNA of the CDR3 is TGTGCCAGCTCACCCGACAGGTCCCAGTGGTACGAGCAGTACTTC. Translating gives CASSPDRSQWYEQYF.

This chain connects TRBV9 to TRBJ1-6; TRBD1 is a possible D gene (5 bases). Germline CDR1 SGDLS, CDR2 YYNGEE. The CDR3 is made up of 14 amino acids. Trimming took off 1 base at V and 8 bases at J, with 10 bases between the two ends. CDR3 nucleotide sequence: TGTGCCAGCAGCGTACGGGCGACAGATTCACCCCTCCACTTT. It translates to CASSVRATDSPLHF.

The rearrangement uses TRBV7-9 and TRBJ2-3, with 9 nucleotides matching TRBD1. CDR3 size: 17 residues. V gave up 5 bases and J gave up 4 bases; unmatched junction bases: 13. In germline, CDR1 is SEHNR, CDR2 FQNEAQ (reference sequence). The CDR3 reads CASSRSERDRASDTQYF. The CDR3 nucleotides read TGTGCCAGCAGCCGCTCTGAGCGGGACAGGGCTTCAGATACGCAGTATTTT.

The CDR3 DNA reads as TGCGCCAGCAGTGAGTCCACAGGTTTGCTTTACGAGCAGTACTTC. As protein: CASSESTGLLYEQYF. The V and J genes are TRBV10-1 and TRBJ2-7; maybe TRBD1 (5 bases). The germline V gene encodes CDR1 WNHNN and CDR2 SYGVQD (reference sequence). Between the trimmed V and J ends, which lost 0 bases and 4 bases, there was a span of 13 bases. This CDR3 contains 15 residues.

The gene calls are TRBV2 and TRBJ1-2, with 7 bases fitting TRBD1. The CDR3 is 13 residues long. The germline CDR1 and CDR2 sequences are SNHLY and FYNNEI. V lost 4 bases, J lost 2 bases, and 1 base stayed unmatched. CDR3 nucleotide sequence: TGTGCCAGCAGTGTGGGACAGAACTATGGCTACACCTTC. Translation gives CASSVGQNYGYTF. The full variable domain, its missing parts supplied by reference TRBV2 and TRBJ1-2, is EPEVTQTPSHQVTQMGQEVILRCVPISNHLYFYWYRQILGQKVEFLVSFYNNEISEKSEIFDDQFSVERPDGSNFTLKIRSTKLEDSAMYFCASSVGQNYGYTFGSGTRLTVV.

J is TRBJ2-7 and V is TRBV29-1, with 7 bases identical to TRBD1. This CDR3 comprises 12 residues. The germline V gene has CDR1 SQVTM and CDR2 ANQGSEA. V was pared by 7 bases and J by 2 bases, with 5 bases of the junction left unmatched. CDR3 loop: CSATGAPYEQYF. The CDR3 DNA follows: TGCAGCGCCACAGGGGCGCCCTACGAGCAGTACTTC.

The chain is built from TRBV4-3 and TRBJ2-3; 7 bases match TRBD2. Trimming removed 0 bases from V and 2 bases from J; junction bases left unmatched: 11. The germline V gene encodes CDR1 LGHNA and CDR2 YSLEER. This CDR3 contains 18 residues. The CDR3 DNA is TGCGCCAGCAGCCAAGAGGCCCAACCTAGCGGCTACACAGATACGCAGTATTTT. Translating gives CASSQEAQPSGYTDTQYF.